Here is one TCR beta chain with its context. The antigen remains undetermined. The record originates from a study of shared clonotypes between healthy human individuals. Study-wide points: An expected dependence of interdonor clonotype sharing on sequencing depth was noted. A generally larger estimated richness was seen in naive subsets than in memory subsets.

CD45RO-negative CD8 cells positively selected for CCR7 made up the naive population, which excluded terminally differentiated effector memory CD45RA+ cells. The table came from immunoSEQ multiplex PCR; TCRdb's copy has only in-frame clones and leaves some out. This table has around 2,000,000 clones, approximately 94% appearing once. The receptor comes from a man between 18 and 29 years old in good health. Material for sequencing was naive CD8+ T cells sorted from blood.

The CDR3 DNA reads as TGTGCCAGCAGCCAACAGGGGATTTCAGAACGACAAGAGACCCAGTACTTC. Amino acid sequence: CASSQQGISERQETQYF. The V call is TRBV14, the J call TRBJ2-5; tentatively, D is TRBD1 (6 bases). This CDR3 is built from 17 residues. Trimming shortened V by 2 bases and J by 2 bases, and 18 bases separated the two germline ends. Germline V CDR1 and CDR2: SGHDN, FVKESK.